Presented here are 20 T cell receptor beta chains from one specimen sequenced in a study of spatial heterogeneity in lung cancer. General observations from the study: The number of expanded tumor alpha and beta chains correlated with mutation number.

TCRdb analysed the 5' RACE reads with MiXCR anew, one entry per CDR3 protein. The table has 20,000 to 25,000 distinct CDR3 sequences, about 2.7% seen once. Time point defined: sample taken at primary tumor resection. Antigens of these TCRs are unknown. Sequenced material: lung tumor tissue, taken at surgery. The source is a male donor with early-stage non-small cell lung cancer.

The chain carries TRBV29-1 and TRBJ2-2; D call uncertain. The CDR3 extends over 14 amino acids. CDR1 is SQVTM and CDR2 is ANQGSEA in the germline V gene. The germline V and J ends were trimmed by 5 bases and 0 bases, with 10 bases remaining between them. The CDR3 loop reads CSVSQATNTGELFF. DNA for the CDR3: TGCAGCGTTTCCCAGGCGACGAACACCGGGGAGCTGTTTTTT.

This clonotype was recorded many times. V and J are TRBV10-3 and TRBJ2-5; D remains ambiguous. Trimming shortened V by 4 bases and J by 5 bases, and 11 bases separated the two germline ends. The CDR3 covers 13 residues. Germline V CDR1 and CDR2: ENHRY, SYGVKD. CDR3 in amino acids: CAISGTDFETQYF. CDR3 coding DNA: TGTGCCATCAGTGGAACCGACTTCGAGACCCAGTACTTC.

The sample holds a few counts of this clonotype. CDR3 nucleotides: TGTGCCATCAGTGACGGACTAGCGGTCCGGGGCGGGGAGCTGTTTTTT. Encoded protein: CAISDGLAVRGGELFF. The chain joins TRBV10-3 to TRBJ2-2, with 10 bases that match TRBD2. The J segment lost 7 bases and the V segment lost 3 bases, leaving 8 bases of the junction unmatched. Germline-derived CDR1 and CDR2 are ENHRY and SYGVKD. The CDR3 length is 16 residues.

In its sample, this clonotype was seen a few times. As DNA, the CDR3 is TGCGCCAGCAGCTTGGCGGGACTAGCGGGAAGATACAATGAGCAGTTCTTC. Translating it yields CASSLAGLAGRYNEQFF. The V and J genes are TRBV5-1 and TRBJ2-1, with 13 positions matching TRBD2. This CDR3 has 17 amino acids. The germline CDR1 and CDR2 sequences are SGHRS and YFSETQ. V was pared by 0 bases and J by 4 bases, with 4 bases of the junction left unmatched. The full variable domain, with the rest looked up from reference TRBV5-1 and TRBJ2-1, is KAGVTQTPRYLIKTRGQQVTLSCSPISGHRSVSWYQQTPGQGLQFLFEYFSETQRNKGNFPGRFSGRQFSNSRSEMNVSTLELGDSALYLCASSLAGLAGRYNEQFFGPGTRLTVL.

There are many counts of this clonotype. This chain joins TRBV4-1 and TRBJ2-3; 11 bases are shared with TRBD2. Germline CDR1 is MGHRA and CDR2 is YSYEKL. The CDR3 is 16 amino acids. The junction had 3 bases not matched to a gene; V was cut back by 0 bases and J by 4 bases. CDR3 DNA: TGCGCCAGCAGCCAAGAAGGGGGACTAGCGGCAGATACGCAGTATTTT. As protein: CASSQEGGLAADTQYF.

This clonotype was counted many times. V gene TRBV28 combines with J gene TRBJ2-7; D possibly corresponds to TRBD1 (7 bases). The germline V and J ends were trimmed by 6 bases and 0 bases, with 15 bases remaining between them. Germline V gives CDR1 MDHEN, CDR2 SYDVKM. The CDR3 length is 15 residues. CDR3 nucleotide sequence: TGTGCCAGCAGCCAGGGGGGACACAACTCCTACGAGCAGTACTTC. Its translation is CASSQGGHNSYEQYF.

This clonotype has at least ten counts. The chain joins TRBV11-2 to TRBJ2-3; unclear D gene. The CDR3 consists of 13 residues. Deletions cut 2 bases from V and 5 bases from J, with 8 bases between. The germline CDR1 and CDR2 sequences are SGHAT and FQNNGV. The CDR3 region is CASSLTPGDTQYF. In DNA form, the CDR3 reads TGTGCCAGCAGCTTAACCCCCGGAGATACGCAGTATTTT.

This clonotype is medium-sized in the sample. The CDR3 coding sequence is TGTGCCAGCAGCCCCGTGAGCGGGAGTATCGACGAGCAGTTCTTC. Translation gives CASSPVSGSIDEQFF. The chain links TRBV2 to TRBJ2-1, with 8 bases that match TRBD2. Trimming took 6 bases from V and 10 from J; bases not matched to a gene: 14. The CDR3 is 15 amino acids. Germline assignment: CDR1 SNHLY and CDR2 FYNNEI. Drawing the rest from reference TRBV2 and TRBJ2-1, the complete variable domain is EPEVTQTPSHQVTQMGQEVILRCVPISNHLYFYWYRQILGQKVEFLVSFYNNEISEKSEIFDDQFSVERPDGSNFTLKIRSTKLEDSAMYFCASSPVSGSIDEQFFGPGTRLTVL.

In this sample, this clonotype turned up many times. The chain recombines TRBV29-1 with TRBJ1-5, with 7 nucleotides matching TRBD1. The V segment lost 5 bases and the J segment 4 bases; nucleotides outside the gene matches: 8. Germline V CDR1 and CDR2: SQVTM, ANQGSEA. CDR3 size: 14 residues. CDR3 in amino acids: CSVRGTDPNQPQHF. The CDR3 DNA reads TGCAGCGTTCGAGGGACAGACCCTAATCAGCCCCAGCATTTT.

This clonotype occurred many times. The V and J genes are TRBV5-6 and TRBJ2-7; D is unresolved. The length of the CDR3 is 13 residues. Germline values: CDR1 SGHDT, CDR2 YYEEEE. Trimming removed 2 bases from V and 6 bases from J, with 12 bases in between. The CDR3 DNA reads TGTGCCAGCAGCTTAAAGGGCCAACGCGAGCAGTACTTC. Translating it yields CASSLKGQREQYF.

This clonotype was observed at least ten times. The genes are TRBV27 and TRBJ2-7; 10 bases fit TRBD2. This CDR3 is built from 14 residues. The germline CDR1 and CDR2 sequences are MNHEY and SMNVEV (reference sequence). After removal of 2 bases from V and 6 bases from J, the junction contained 4 bases not matched to a gene. The CDR3 DNA reads TGTGCCAGCAGTTTAGGCGCTAGCGGGAGCGAGCAGTACTTC. This encodes CASSLGASGSEQYF.

This clonotype was observed many times. The V and J genes are TRBV7-2 and TRBJ2-3; 11 nucleotides align to TRBD2. Germline-derived CDR1 and CDR2 are SGHTA and FQGNSA. J gave up 0 bases and V 5 bases, and 7 bases lay outside the gene matches. The CDR3 loop spans 17 amino acids. CDR3: CASSAFSGRASTDTQYF. Written as DNA, the CDR3 is TGTGCCAGCAGCGCTTTTAGCGGGAGGGCCAGCACAGATACGCAGTATTTT. The whole variable domain, filled in from reference TRBV7-2 and TRBJ2-3, reads GAGVSQSPSNKVTEKGKDVELRCDPISGHTALYWYRQSLGQGLEFLIYFQGNSAPDKSGLPSDRFSAERTGGSVSTLTIQRTQQEDSAVYLCASSAFSGRASTDTQYFGPGTRLTVL.

This clonotype was recorded many times. The V call is TRBV5-1, the J call TRBJ2-3; D not resolved. CDR1 is SGHRS, CDR2 YFSETQ, per germline. The CDR3 extends over 14 amino acids. Trimming removed 4 bases from V and 6 bases from J, with 15 bases in between. The DNA for the CDR3 is TGCGCCAGCAGCCCTGGCCATGATTTGGATACGCAGTATTTT. Residues: CASSPGHDLDTQYF.

This clonotype was found many times. The CDR3 DNA follows: TGTGCCAGCAGCCACGACAGGCGTGGCTACACCTTC. This codes for CASSHDRRGYTF. This rearrangement joins TRBV3-1 to TRBJ1-2, with D possibly matching TRBD1 (6 bases). The V end lost 3 bases, the J end lost 7 bases, and 9 bases lay between the germline ends. Germline lookup yields CDR1 LGHDT and CDR2 YNNKEL (reference sequence). This CDR3 region has 12 residues.

The chain uses TRBV19 and TRBJ1-5, with D tentatively TRBD1 (6 bases). The CDR3 has 15 residues. Trimming shortened V by 6 bases and J by 4 bases, and 16 bases separated the two germline ends. Germline V gene data show CDR1 as LNHDA and CDR2 as SQIVND (reference sequence). The CDR3 coding sequence is TGTGCCAGTAGCGGGGGCCAGGGTGGAAATCAGCCCCAGCATTTT. Translating gives CASSGGQGGNQPQHF.

This clonotype was detected many times. The CDR3 coding sequence is TGTGCCTCAAGGGGGCTACGAGAGACCCAGTACTTC. Its protein is CASRGLRETQYF. The chain has TRBV30 and TRBJ2-5; 7 nucleotides match TRBD1. The trim removed 7 bases at V and 4 bases at J, leaving 6 bases unmatched. The CDR3 consists of 12 residues. Germline V gene sequence: CDR1 GTSNPN, CDR2 SVGIG (reference sequence).

This clonotype was detected many times. V usage is TRBV5-1 and J usage is TRBJ1-1; D remains unclear. CDR1 is SGHRS, CDR2 YFSETQ, per germline. This CDR3 spans 15 amino acids. Trimming took 6 bases from V and 0 from J, leaving 15 bases between them. In DNA form, the CDR3 reads TGCGCCAGCAAGGAAGGGCCCGGCATGAACACTGAAGCTTTCTTT. Translating gives CASKEGPGMNTEAFF.

This clonotype appeared many times. This chain uses TRBV3-1 with TRBJ1-1; tentatively, D is TRBD1 (5 bases). The length of the CDR3 is 13 residues. V dropped 5 bases and J dropped 5 bases, with 12 bases sitting between them. Germline values: CDR1 LGHDT, CDR2 YNNKEL (reference sequence). CDR3 residues: CASSLVEGTEAFF. Written as DNA, the CDR3 is TGTGCCAGCAGCTTGGTAGAGGGGACTGAAGCTTTCTTT.

This clonotype was counted at least ten times. The V and J genes are TRBV12-3 or TRBV12-4 and TRBJ1-1, with D tentatively TRBD1 (6 bases). The CDR3 covers 14 residues. The V end was cut by 8 bases, the J end by 0 bases, with 13 bases between. CDR3 in amino acids: CASRDIDMNTEAFF. CDR3 coding DNA: TGTGCCAGCCGGGACATTGACATGAACACTGAAGCTTTCTTT.

This clonotype was counted a few times. The rearrangement links TRBV29-1 to TRBJ2-1, with 9 bases fitting TRBD2. The CDR3 length is 14 residues. Germline CDR1 is SQVTM and CDR2 is ANQGSEA. Trimming removed 1 base from V and 3 bases from J; junction bases left unmatched: 1. The CDR3 DNA reads TGCAGCGTTGAAGGACTAGCGGACTACAATGAGCAGTTCTTC. Translated, it gives CSVEGLADYNEQFF.